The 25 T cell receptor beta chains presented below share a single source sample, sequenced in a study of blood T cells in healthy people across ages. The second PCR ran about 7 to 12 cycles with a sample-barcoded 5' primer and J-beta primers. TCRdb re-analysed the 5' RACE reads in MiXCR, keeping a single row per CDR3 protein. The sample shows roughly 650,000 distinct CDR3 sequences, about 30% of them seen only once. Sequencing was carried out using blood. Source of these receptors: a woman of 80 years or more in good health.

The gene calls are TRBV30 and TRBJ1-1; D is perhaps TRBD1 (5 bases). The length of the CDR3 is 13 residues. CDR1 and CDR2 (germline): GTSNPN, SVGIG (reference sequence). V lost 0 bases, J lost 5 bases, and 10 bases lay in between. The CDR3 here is CAWSVGVGTEAFF. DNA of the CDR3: TGTGCCTGGAGTGTGGGGGTAGGGACTGAAGCTTTCTTT. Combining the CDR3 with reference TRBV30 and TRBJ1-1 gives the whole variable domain SQTIHQWPATLVQPVGSPLSLECTVEGTSNPNLYWYRQAAGRGLQLLFYSVGIGQISSEVPQNLSASRPQDRQFILSSKKLLLSDSGFYLCAWSVGVGTEAFFGQGTRLTVV.

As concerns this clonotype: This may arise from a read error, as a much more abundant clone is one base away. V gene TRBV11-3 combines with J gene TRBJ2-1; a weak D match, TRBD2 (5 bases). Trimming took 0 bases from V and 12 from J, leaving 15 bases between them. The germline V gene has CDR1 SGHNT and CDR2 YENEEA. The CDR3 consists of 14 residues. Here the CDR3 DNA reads TGTGCCAGCAGCTTAGATCCTAGCTCCGATGGGCAGTTCTTC. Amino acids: CASSLDPSSDGQFF.

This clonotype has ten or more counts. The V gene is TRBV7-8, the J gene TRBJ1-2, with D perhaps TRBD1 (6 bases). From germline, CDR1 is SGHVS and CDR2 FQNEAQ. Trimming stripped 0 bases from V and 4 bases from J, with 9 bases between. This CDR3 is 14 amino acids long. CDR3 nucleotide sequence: TGTGCCAGCAGCTTAGCGAAAGGGGGCTATGGCTACACCTTC. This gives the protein CASSLAKGGYGYTF.

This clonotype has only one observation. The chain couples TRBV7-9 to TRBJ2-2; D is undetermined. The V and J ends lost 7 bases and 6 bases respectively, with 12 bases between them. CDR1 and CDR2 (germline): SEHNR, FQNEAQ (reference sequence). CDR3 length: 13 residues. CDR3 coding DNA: TGTGCCAGCAACCATGGGAATTCCGGGGAGCTGTTTTTT. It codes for CASNHGNSGELFF.

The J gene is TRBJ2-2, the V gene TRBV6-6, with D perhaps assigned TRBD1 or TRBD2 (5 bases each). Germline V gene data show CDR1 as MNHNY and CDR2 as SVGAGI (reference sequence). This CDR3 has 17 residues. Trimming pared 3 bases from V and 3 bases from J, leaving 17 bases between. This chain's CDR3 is CASSYSGAGLDTGELFF. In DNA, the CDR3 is TGTGCCAGCAGTTATTCCGGGGCGGGTTTAGACACCGGGGAGCTGTTTTTT.

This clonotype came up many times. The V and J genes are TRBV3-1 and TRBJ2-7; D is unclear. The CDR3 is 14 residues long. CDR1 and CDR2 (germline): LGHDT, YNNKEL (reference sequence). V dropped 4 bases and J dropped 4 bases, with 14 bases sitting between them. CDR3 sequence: CASSPRVGRYEQYF. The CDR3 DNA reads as TGTGCCAGCAGCCCCCGTGTAGGCCGATACGAGCAGTACTTC.

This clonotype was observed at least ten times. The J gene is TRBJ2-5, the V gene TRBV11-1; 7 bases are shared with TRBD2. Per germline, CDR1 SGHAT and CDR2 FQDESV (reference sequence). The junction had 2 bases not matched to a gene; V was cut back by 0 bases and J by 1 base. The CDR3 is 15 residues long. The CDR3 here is CASSLAGTTQETQYF. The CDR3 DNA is TGTGCCAGCAGCTTAGCCGGGACTACCCAAGAGACCCAGTACTTC.

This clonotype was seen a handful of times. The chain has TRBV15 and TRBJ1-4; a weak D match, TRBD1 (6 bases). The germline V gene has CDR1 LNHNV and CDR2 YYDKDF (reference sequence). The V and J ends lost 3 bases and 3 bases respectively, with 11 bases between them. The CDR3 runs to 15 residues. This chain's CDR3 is CATSRQQGPNEKLFF. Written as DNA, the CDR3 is TGTGCCACCAGCAGGCAACAGGGACCTAATGAAAAACTGTTTTTT.

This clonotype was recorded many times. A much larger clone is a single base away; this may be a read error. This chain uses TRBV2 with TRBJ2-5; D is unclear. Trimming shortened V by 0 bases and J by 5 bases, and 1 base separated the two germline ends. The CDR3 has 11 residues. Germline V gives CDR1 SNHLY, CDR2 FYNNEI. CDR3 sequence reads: CASSEAETQYF. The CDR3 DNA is TGTGCCAGCAGTGAAGCGGAGACCCAGTACTTC.

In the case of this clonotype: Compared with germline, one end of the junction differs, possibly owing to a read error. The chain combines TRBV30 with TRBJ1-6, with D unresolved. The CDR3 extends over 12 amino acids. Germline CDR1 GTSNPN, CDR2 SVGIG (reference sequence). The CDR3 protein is CAWSLTNSHLHF. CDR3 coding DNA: TGTGCCTGGAGCCTGACCAATTCACACCTCCACTTT.

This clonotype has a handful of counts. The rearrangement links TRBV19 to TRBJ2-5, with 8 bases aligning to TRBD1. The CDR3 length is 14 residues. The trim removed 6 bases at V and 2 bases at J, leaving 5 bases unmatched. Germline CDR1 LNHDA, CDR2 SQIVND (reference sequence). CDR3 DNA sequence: TGTGCCAGTAGGGCCGACAGGGGACAAGAGACCCAGTACTTC. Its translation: CASRADRGQETQYF.

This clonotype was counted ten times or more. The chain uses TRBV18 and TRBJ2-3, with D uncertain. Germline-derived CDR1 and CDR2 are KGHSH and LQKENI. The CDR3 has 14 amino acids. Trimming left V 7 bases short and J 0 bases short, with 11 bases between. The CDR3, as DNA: TGTGCCAGCTTGCGCAGTGCTAGCACAGATACGCAGTATTTT. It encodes CASLRSASTDTQYF. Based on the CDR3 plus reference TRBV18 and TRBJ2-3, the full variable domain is NAGVMQNPRHLVRRRGQEARLRCSPMKGHSHVYWYRQLPEEGLKFMVYLQKENIIDESGMPKERFSAEFPKEGPSILRIQQVVRGDSAAYFCASLRSASTDTQYFGPGTRLTVL.

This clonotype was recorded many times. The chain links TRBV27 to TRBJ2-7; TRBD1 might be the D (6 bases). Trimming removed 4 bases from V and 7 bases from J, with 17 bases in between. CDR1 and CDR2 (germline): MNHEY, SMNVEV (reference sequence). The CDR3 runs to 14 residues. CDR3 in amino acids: CASSSSGAPGEQYF. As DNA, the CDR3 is TGTGCCAGCAGTTCGTCAGGGGCCCCTGGGGAGCAGTACTTC.

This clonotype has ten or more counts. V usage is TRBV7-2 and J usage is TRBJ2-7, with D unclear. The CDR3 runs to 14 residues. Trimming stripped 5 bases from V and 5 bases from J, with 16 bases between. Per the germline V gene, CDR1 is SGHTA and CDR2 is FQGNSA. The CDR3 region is CASSPLRRRHEQYF. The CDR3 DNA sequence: TGTGCCAGCAGCCCCCTGAGGCGAAGACACGAGCAGTACTTC.

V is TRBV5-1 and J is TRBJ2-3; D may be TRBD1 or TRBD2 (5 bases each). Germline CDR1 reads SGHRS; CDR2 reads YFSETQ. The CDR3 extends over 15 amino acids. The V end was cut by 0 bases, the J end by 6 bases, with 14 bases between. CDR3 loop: CASSLAGDRCDTQYF. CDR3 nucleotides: TGCGCCAGCAGCTTGGCCGGGGACCGTTGCGATACGCAGTATTTT. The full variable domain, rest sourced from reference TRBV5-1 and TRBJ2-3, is KAGVTQTPRYLIKTRGQQVTLSCSPISGHRSVSWYQQTPGQGLQFLFEYFSETQRNKGNFPGRFSGRQFSNSRSEMNVSTLELGDSALYLCASSLAGDRCDTQYFGPGTRLTVL.

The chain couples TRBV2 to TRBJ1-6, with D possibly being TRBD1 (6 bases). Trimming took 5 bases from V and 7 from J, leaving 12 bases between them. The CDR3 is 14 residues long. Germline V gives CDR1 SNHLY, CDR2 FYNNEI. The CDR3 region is CASSPRTENSPLHF. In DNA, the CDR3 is TGTGCCAGCAGTCCCCGGACAGAGAATTCACCCCTCCACTTT.

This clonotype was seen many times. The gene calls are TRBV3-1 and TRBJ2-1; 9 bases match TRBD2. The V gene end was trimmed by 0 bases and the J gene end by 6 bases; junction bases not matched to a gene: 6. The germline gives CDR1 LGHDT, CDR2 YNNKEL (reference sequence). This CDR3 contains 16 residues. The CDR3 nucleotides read TGTGCCAGCAGCCAAGATAGTAGCGGGGGTGGCAATGAGCAGTTCTTC. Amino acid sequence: CASSQDSSGGGNEQFF.

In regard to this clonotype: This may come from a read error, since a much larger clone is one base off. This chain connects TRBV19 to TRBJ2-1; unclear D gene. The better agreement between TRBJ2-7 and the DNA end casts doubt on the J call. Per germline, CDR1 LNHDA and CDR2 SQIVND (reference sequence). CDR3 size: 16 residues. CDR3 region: CASSLPRVGSYNEQYF. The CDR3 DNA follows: TGTGCCAGTTCTCTACCCCGGGTGGGCTCCTACAATGAGCAGTACTTC.

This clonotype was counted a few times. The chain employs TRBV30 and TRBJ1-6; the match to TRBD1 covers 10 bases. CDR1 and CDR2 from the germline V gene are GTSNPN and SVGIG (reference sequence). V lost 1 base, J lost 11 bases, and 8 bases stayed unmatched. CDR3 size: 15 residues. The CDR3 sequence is CAWSEKDRGRAPLHF. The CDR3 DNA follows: TGTGCCTGGAGTGAGAAAGACAGGGGGCGGGCACCCCTCCACTTT.

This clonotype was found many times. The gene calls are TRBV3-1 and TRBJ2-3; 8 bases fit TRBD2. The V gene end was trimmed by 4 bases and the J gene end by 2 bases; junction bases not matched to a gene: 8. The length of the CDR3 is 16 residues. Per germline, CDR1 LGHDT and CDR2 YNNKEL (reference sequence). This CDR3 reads CASSLQSGGPTDTQYF. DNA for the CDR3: TGTGCCAGCAGCCTTCAGAGCGGGGGCCCCACAGATACGCAGTATTTT.

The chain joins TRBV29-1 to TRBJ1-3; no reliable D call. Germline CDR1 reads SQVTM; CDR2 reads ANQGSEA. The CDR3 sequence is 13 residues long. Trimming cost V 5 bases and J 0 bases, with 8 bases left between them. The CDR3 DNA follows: TGCAGCGTTATTATAACCTCTGGAAACACCATATATTTT. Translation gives CSVIITSGNTIYF.

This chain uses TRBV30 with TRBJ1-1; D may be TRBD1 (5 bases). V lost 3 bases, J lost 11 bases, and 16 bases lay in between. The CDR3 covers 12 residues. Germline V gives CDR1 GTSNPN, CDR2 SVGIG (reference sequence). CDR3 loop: CAWSDLGVSAFF. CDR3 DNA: TGTGCCTGGAGCGACCTGGGGGTGAGCGCTTTCTTT.

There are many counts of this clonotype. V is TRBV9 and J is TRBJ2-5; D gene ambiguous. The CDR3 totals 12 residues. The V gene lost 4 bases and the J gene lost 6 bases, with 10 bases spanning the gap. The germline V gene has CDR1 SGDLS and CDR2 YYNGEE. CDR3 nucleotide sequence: TGTGCCAGCAGCCCCAGCGAAAAGACCCAGTACTTC. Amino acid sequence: CASSPSEKTQYF.

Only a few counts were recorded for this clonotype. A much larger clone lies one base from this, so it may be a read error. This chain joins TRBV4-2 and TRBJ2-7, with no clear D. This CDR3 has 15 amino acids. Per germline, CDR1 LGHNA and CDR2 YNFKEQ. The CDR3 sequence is CASNQAAQRTYEQYF. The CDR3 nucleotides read TGTGCCAGCAACCAAGCCGCACAGAGGACCTACGAGCAGTACTTC.

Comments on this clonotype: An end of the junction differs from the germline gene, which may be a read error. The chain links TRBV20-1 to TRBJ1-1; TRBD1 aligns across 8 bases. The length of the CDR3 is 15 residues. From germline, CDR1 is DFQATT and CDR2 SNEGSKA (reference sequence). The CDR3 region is CSAPIGGQASTGAFF. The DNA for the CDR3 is TGCAGTGCTCCAATTGGGGGACAGGCAAGCACTGGAGCTTTCTTT.